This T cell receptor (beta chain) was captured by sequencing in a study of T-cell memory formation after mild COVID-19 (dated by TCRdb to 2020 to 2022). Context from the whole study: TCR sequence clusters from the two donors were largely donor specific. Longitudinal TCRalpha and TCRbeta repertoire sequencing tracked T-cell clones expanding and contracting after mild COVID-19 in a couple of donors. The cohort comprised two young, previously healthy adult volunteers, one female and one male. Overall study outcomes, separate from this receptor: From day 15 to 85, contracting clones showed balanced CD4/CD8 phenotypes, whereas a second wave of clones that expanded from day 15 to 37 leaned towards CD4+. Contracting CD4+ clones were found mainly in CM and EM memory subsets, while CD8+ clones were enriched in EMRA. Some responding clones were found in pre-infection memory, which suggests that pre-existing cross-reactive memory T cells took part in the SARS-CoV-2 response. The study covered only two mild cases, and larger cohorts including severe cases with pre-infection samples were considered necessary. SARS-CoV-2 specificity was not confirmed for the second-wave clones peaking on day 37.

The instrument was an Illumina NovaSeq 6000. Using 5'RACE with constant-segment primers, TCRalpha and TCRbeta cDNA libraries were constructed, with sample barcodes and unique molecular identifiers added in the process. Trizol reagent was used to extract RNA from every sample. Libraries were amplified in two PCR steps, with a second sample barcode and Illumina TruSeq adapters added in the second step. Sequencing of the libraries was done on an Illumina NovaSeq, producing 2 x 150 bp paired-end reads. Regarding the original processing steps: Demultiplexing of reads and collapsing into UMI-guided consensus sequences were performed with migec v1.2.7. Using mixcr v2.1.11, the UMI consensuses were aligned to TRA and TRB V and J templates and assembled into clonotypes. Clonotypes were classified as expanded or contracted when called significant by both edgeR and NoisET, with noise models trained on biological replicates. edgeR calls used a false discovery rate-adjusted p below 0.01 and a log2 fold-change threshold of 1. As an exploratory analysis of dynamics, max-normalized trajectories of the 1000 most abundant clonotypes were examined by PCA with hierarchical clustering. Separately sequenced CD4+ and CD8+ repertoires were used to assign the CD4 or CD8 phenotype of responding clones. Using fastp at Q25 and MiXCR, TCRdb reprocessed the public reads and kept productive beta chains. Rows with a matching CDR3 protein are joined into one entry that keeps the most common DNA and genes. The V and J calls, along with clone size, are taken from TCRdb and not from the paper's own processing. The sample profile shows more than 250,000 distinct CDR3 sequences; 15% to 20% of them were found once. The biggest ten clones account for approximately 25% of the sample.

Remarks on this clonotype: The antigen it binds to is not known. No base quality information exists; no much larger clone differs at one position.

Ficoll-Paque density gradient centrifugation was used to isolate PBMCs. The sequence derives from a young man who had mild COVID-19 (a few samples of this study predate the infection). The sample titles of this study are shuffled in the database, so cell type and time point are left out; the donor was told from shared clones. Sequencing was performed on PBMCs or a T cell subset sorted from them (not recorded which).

The CDR3 region reads CASSYSGGGKNIQYF. The DNA is TGTGCCAGCAGCTACAGCGGGGGTGGCAAAAACATTCAGTACTTC. The chain is made from TRBV5-5 and TRBJ2-4, with 8 bases aligning to TRBD2. From V the trimming removes 3 bases and from J it removes 3 bases, while the gene matches leave 5 bases of the junction unaccounted for. CDR1 SGHKS and CDR2 YYEKEE are derived from the germline V gene (reference sequence). The CDR3 contains 15 residues, cysteine and phenylalanine counted. Only the CDR3 portion is preserved as DNA: 45 bases, with reading frame beginning at the first base.